One and the same sample provided the 29 T cell receptor beta chains below, sequenced in a study of T cell responses to AZD1222 COVID-19 vaccine. Measured with immunoSEQ multiplex PCR; TCRdb has only the in-frame clones, and not every one. This sample yields fewer than 200,000 clones, of which 92% are seen a single time; approximately 1.5% belongs to the top ten. Sequences were derived from peripheral blood, sampled on day 0 of AZD1222 vaccination. Source of these receptors: an adult in good health.

The genes are TRBV14 and TRBJ2-1, with 8 nucleotides matching TRBD1. Germline V lookup: CDR1 SGHDN, CDR2 FVKESK. V was clipped by 5 bases and J by 6 bases; unmatched bases: 6. This CDR3 spans 14 amino acids. The DNA of the CDR3 is TGTGCCAGCAGCGACCCCAGGGGGCTCAATGAGCAGTTCTTC. This gives the protein CASSDPRGLNEQFF.

This clone was observed a single time. The chain links TRBV10-3 to TRBJ1-4; 7 nucleotides align to TRBD1. V was pared by 5 bases and J by 8 bases, with 8 bases of the junction left unmatched. The CDR3 is 14 amino acids. In germline, CDR1 is ENHRY, CDR2 SYGVKD. CDR3 sequence: CAISSGTAGEKLFF. The CDR3 DNA reads TGTGCCATCAGTTCCGGGACAGCAGGAGAAAAACTGTTTTTT.

This chain joins TRBV7-3 and TRBJ2-2; D ambiguous. Deletions cut 2 bases from V and 7 bases from J, with 8 bases between. The CDR3 runs to 13 residues. Per the germline V gene, CDR1 is SGHTA and CDR2 is FQGTGA. CDR3 DNA: TGTGCCAGCAGCTTACACTCCATCGGGGAGCTGTTTTTT. Residues: CASSLHSIGELFF.

This sequence joins TRBV7-8 and TRBJ2-7; 7 nucleotides align to TRBD1. The V and J ends lost 1 base and 5 bases, in that order; junction bases with no gene match: 5. There are 14 residues in the CDR3. Germline CDR1 is SGHVS and CDR2 is FQNEAQ. CDR3 in amino acids: CASSLEGTVDEQYF. CDR3 DNA sequence: TGTGCCAGCAGCTTAGAAGGGACAGTGGACGAGCAGTACTTC.

Turning to this clone: The germline gene is not matched at one end of the junction; a read error may be the cause. The J gene is TRBJ2-3, the V gene TRBV5-1; D might be TRBD1 (5 bases). This CDR3 is 16 amino acids long. CDR1 SGHRS and CDR2 YFSETQ come from the germline V gene. Here the CDR3 DNA reads TGCGCCAGCAGCTTGGTCCCTCAGCAGGGCACGGATACGCAGTATTTT. Amino acid sequence: CASSLVPQQGTDTQYF.

The chain employs TRBV11-2 and TRBJ2-1; D not resolved. Germline V gene lookup returns CDR1 SGHAT and CDR2 FQNNGV. Deletions cut 4 bases from V and 8 bases from J, with 3 bases between. The CDR3 runs to 10 residues. CDR3 loop: CASSSHEQFF. In DNA, the CDR3 is TGTGCCAGCAGCTCCCATGAGCAGTTCTTC.

The chain uses TRBV6-6 and TRBJ1-2; TRBD1 agrees at 9 bases. Germline trimming cut 8 bases from V and 4 bases from J; bases unmatched to any gene: 14. The germline V gene has CDR1 MNHNY and CDR2 SVGAGI (reference sequence). The CDR3 totals 16 residues. In DNA form, the CDR3 reads TGTGCCAGCGGGTCCGGGACAGGGCCCGATATCTATGGCTACACCTTC. Amino acids: CASGSGTGPDIYGYTF.

A single count supports this clone. V gene TRBV6-2 or TRBV6-3 combines with J gene TRBJ1-5; the D gene is possibly TRBD1 (5 bases). Trimming removed 4 bases at V and 2 bases at J, with 9 bases between. CDR3 length: 14 residues. Germline V CDR1 and CDR2: MNHEY, SVGEGT. For the CDR3, the DNA is TGTGCCAGCAGTTCCCGCAGGGGCAATCAGCCCCAGCATTTT. Translation gives CASSSRRGNQPQHF.

This sequence joins TRBV7-7 and TRBJ1-5, with D uncertain. V lost 7 bases to trimming and J lost 5 bases, with 21 bases between them. This CDR3 is 16 amino acids long. Germline lookup yields CDR1 SSHAT and CDR2 FNYEAQ (reference sequence). The CDR3 region has the DNA TGTGCCAGCACCGCATCGCCGGGATTAGGCGATCAGCCCCAGCATTTT. This encodes CASTASPGLGDQPQHF.

This clone occurred a few times. The chain uses TRBV7-8 and TRBJ2-1; D is perhaps TRBD2 (5 bases). Trimming took off 1 base at V and 5 bases at J, with 15 bases between the two ends. CDR3 length equals 16 residues. Germline assignment: CDR1 SGHVS and CDR2 FQNEAQ. The CDR3 bases are TGTGCCAGCAGCTTAGTGGCGGGCGACCGAAACAATGAGCAGTTCTTC. Its translation is CASSLVAGDRNNEQFF.

Only one count was recorded for this clone. The rearrangement joins TRBV24-1 to TRBJ1-4; D gene uncertain. The CDR3 covers 13 residues. Trimming removed 6 bases at V and 5 bases at J, with 9 bases between. CDR1 and CDR2 from the germline V gene are KGHDR and SFDVKD. DNA of the CDR3: TGTGCCACCAGTTCCCCGGACAATGAAAAACTGTTTTTT. Its protein product is CATSSPDNEKLFF.

This rearrangement joins TRBV30 to TRBJ1-3, with 10 bases fitting TRBD1. With 5 bases clipped from V and 1 base from J, the junction kept 8 bases outside the gene matches. The CDR3 spans 16 residues. Germline CDR1 and CDR2: GTSNPN and SVGIG (reference sequence). The CDR3 DNA reads TGTGCCTGGGGGACAGGGGCCTTTCTGTCTGGAAACACCATATATTTT. It is translated as CAWGTGAFLSGNTIYF.

The chain employs TRBV5-1 and TRBJ1-2, with D possibly matching TRBD1 (5 bases). V was clipped by 4 bases and J by 8 bases, with 15 bases between them. CDR3 length equals 13 residues. Germline V CDR1 and CDR2: SGHRS, YFSETQ. CDR3: CASSPVGVEGYTF. The CDR3, as DNA: TGCGCCAGCAGCCCGGTGGGGGTGGAAGGCTACACCTTC.

This clone has only a few counts. The V and J genes are TRBV3-1 (or the pseudogene TRBV3-2) and TRBJ2-3; 8 bases fit TRBD2. The V segment lost 4 bases and the J segment 0 bases; nucleotides outside the gene matches: 6. CDR1 and CDR2 (germline): LGHDT, YNNKEL (reference sequence). The CDR3 runs 16 residues. CDR3: CASSLLASGSTDTQYF. CDR3 in DNA: TGTGCCAGCAGCCTGCTGGCTAGCGGGAGCACAGATACGCAGTATTTT.

In its sample, this clone was seen once. The sample holds other DNA sequences that translate to the same CDR3. This rearrangement joins TRBV5-1 to TRBJ1-2; TRBD1 might be the D (5 bases). V was cut by 4 bases and J by 1 base, with 8 bases left in between. Germline values: CDR1 SGHRS, CDR2 YFSETQ. The CDR3 loop spans 13 amino acids. CDR3 protein: CASSPDSNYGYTF. DNA of the CDR3: TGCGCCAGCAGCCCTGACAGTAACTATGGCTACACCTTC.

The V gene is TRBV5-1, the J gene TRBJ2-1, with D possibly called TRBD1 or TRBD2 (5 bases each). The CDR3 has 15 residues. Germline values: CDR1 SGHRS, CDR2 YFSETQ. The ends were cut back, 0 bases at V and 0 bases at J, with 7 bases in the middle. This CDR3 is CASSLGGNSYNEQFF. CDR3 nucleotide sequence: TGCGCCAGCAGCTTGGGGGGGAACTCCTACAATGAGCAGTTCTTC. The variable domain in full, with the rest retrieved from reference TRBV5-1 and TRBJ2-1, is KAGVTQTPRYLIKTRGQQVTLSCSPISGHRSVSWYQQTPGQGLQFLFEYFSETQRNKGNFPGRFSGRQFSNSRSEMNVSTLELGDSALYLCASSLGGNSYNEQFFGPGTRLTVL.

The rearrangement uses TRBV5-1 and TRBJ2-5; no clear D gene. The length of the CDR3 is 15 residues. The V and J ends lost 0 bases and 4 bases respectively, with 13 bases between them. From germline, CDR1 is SGHRS and CDR2 YFSETQ. CDR3 residues: CASSLGLLAVETQYF. CDR3 DNA: TGCGCCAGCAGCTTGGGGTTACTGGCGGTAGAGACCCAGTACTTC.

The chain couples TRBV9 to TRBJ2-3, with 7 bases aligning to TRBD2. CDR1 and CDR2 from the germline V gene are SGDLS and YYNGEE. Germline trimming cut 3 bases from V and 4 bases from J; bases unmatched to any gene: 5. This CDR3 has 14 residues. The CDR3 sequence is CASSDGTISDTQYF. CDR3 nucleotides: TGTGCCAGCAGCGATGGGACTATATCAGATACGCAGTATTTT.

The V call is TRBV15, the J call TRBJ1-2; TRBD1 agrees at 10 bases. Germline trimming cut 1 base from V and 4 bases from J; bases unmatched to any gene: 3. This CDR3 spans 15 amino acids. Germline V gene data show CDR1 as LNHNV and CDR2 as YYDKDF (reference sequence). The CDR3 reads CATSRGQGALYGYTF. The CDR3 DNA sequence: TGTGCCACCAGCAGAGGACAGGGGGCCCTCTATGGCTACACCTTC.

V usage is TRBV27 and J usage is TRBJ1-1, with D unresolved. This CDR3 spans 14 amino acids. The V end lost 5 bases, the J end lost 1 base, and 11 bases lay between the germline ends. CDR1 MNHEY and CDR2 SMNVEV come from the germline V gene (reference sequence). This chain's CDR3 is CASSPPGKNTEAFF. In DNA, the CDR3 is TGTGCCAGCAGTCCTCCGGGTAAGAACACTGAAGCTTTCTTT.

This chain links TRBV3-1 (or the pseudogene TRBV3-2) with TRBJ1-5; D ambiguous. The CDR3 is 18 residues long. V shed 1 base and J shed 4 bases, with 20 bases lying between them. Germline CDR1 reads LGHDT; CDR2 reads YNNKEL (reference sequence). For the CDR3, the DNA is TGTGCCAGCAGCCAAGTGGGCCGATTGGAAGTGGATAATCAGCCCCAGCATTTT. It codes for CASSQVGRLEVDNQPQHF.

The count of this clone is one. The chain carries TRBV19 and TRBJ1-6, with a weak D call TRBD1 (5 bases). V shed 10 bases and J shed 3 bases, with 19 bases lying between them. From germline, CDR1 is LNHDA and CDR2 SQIVND (reference sequence). The CDR3 is 16 amino acids. CDR3 DNA: TGTGCCACCGCGGGGAGGGGCAGACTCTATAATTCACCCCTCCACTTT. Encoded protein: CATAGRGRLYNSPLHF. Using reference TRBV19 and TRBJ1-6 for the parts outside the CDR3, the full variable domain is DGGITQSPKYLFRKEGQNVTLSCEQNLNHDAMYWYRQDPGQGLRLIYYSQIVNDFQKGDIAEGYSVSREKKESFPLTVTSAQKNPTAFYLCATAGRGRLYNSPLHFGNGTRLTVT.

This chain links TRBV6-5 with TRBJ1-2, with D possibly being TRBD1 (5 bases). The CDR3 is 15 residues long. V lost 0 bases, J lost 4 bases, and 12 bases lay in between. Per germline, CDR1 MNHEY and CDR2 SVGAGI. The CDR3, as DNA: TGTGCCAGCAGTTACTCGACCACAGGAGCCTATGGCTACACCTTC. Its translation: CASSYSTTGAYGYTF.

V is TRBV5-8 and J is TRBJ1-6, with unresolved D. The CDR3 has 15 amino acids. Deletions cut 4 bases from V and 10 bases from J, with 18 bases between. CDR1 is SGHTS and CDR2 is YDEGEE in the germline V gene. In DNA, the CDR3 is TGTGCCAGCAGCGCGACGGGTCGCTCGGGATCACCCCTCCACTTT. Translated: CASSATGRSGSPLHF.

V and J are TRBV4-2 and TRBJ1-3, with unresolved D. In germline, CDR1 is LGHNA, CDR2 YNFKEQ. The CDR3 loop spans 16 amino acids. The V end lost 1 base, the J end lost 0 bases, and 10 bases lay between the germline ends. CDR3 loop: CASSQVTDSSGNTIYF. The DNA of the CDR3 is TGTGCCAGCAGCCAAGTAACGGACTCCTCTGGAAACACCATATATTTT.

This rearrangement joins TRBV14 to TRBJ1-4; the match to TRBD1 covers 8 bases. Losses at the gene ends were 1 base for V and 8 bases for J; bases not matched to a gene: 6. Germline-derived CDR1 and CDR2 are SGHDN and FVKESK. This CDR3 comprises 15 residues. CDR3 DNA: TGTGCCAGCAGCCAAGCGGGACAGGTCTGGGAAAAACTGTTTTTT. Its protein product is CASSQAGQVWEKLFF.

The genes are TRBV18 and TRBJ1-1, with 7 bases fitting TRBD1. The CDR3 has 13 amino acids. Per germline, CDR1 KGHSH and CDR2 LQKENI. The trim removed 2 bases at V and 7 bases at J, leaving 4 bases unmatched. CDR3 residues: CASSPEGGGEAFF. CDR3 nucleotide sequence: TGTGCCAGCTCACCAGAAGGGGGCGGTGAAGCTTTCTTT.

The rearrangement joins TRBV4-3 to TRBJ2-2, with D perhaps matching TRBD1 (6 bases). CDR3 length: 14 residues. V lost 3 bases and J 5 bases, leaving 10 bases between the germline ends. The germline V gene encodes CDR1 LGHNA and CDR2 YSLEER. CDR3 nucleotide sequence: TGCGCCAGCAGCCAGGGGGCACGGACCGGGGAGCTGTTTTTT. It yields the protein CASSQGARTGELFF.

This clone has just one count. The CDR3 region has the DNA TGTGCCAGCGGAGACGGGATTCGCTATGGCTACACCTTC. This encodes CASGDGIRYGYTF. This chain joins TRBV6-5 and TRBJ1-2; D call uncertain. This CDR3 has 13 residues. CDR1 is MNHEY and CDR2 is SVGAGI in the germline V gene. Trimming shortened V by 8 bases and J by 4 bases, and 14 bases separated the two germline ends.